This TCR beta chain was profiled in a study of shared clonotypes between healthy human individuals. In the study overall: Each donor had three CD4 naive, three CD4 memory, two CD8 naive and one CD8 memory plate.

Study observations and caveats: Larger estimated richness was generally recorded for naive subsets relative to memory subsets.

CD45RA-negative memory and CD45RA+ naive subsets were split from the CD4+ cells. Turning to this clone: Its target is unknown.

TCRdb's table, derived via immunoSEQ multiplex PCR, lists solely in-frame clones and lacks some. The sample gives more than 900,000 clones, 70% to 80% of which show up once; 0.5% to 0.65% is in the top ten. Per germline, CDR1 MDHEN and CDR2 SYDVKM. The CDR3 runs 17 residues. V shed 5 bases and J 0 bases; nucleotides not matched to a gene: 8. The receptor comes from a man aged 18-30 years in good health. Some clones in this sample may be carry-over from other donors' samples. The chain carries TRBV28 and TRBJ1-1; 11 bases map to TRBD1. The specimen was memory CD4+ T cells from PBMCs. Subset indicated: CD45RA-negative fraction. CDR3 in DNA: TGTGCCAGCAGTCCTGGACAGGGGGCAGTCATGAACACTGAAGCTTTCTTT. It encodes CASSPGQGAVMNTEAFF.